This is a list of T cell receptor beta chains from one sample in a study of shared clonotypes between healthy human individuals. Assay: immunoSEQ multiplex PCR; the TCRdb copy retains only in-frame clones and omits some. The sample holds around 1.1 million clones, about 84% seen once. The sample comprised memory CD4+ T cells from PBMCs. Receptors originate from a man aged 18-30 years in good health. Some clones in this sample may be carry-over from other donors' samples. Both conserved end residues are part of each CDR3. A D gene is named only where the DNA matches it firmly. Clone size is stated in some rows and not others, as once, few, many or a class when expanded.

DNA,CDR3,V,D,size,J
TGTGCCAGCAGCCCATCCCGTGGGGGAAACACCGGGGAGCTGTTTTTT,CASSPSRGGNTGELFF,TRBV7-6,-,once,TRBJ2-2
TGCGCCAGCAGCCAAGATGGGACCAACACAGATACGCAGTATTTT,CASSQDGTNTDTQYF,TRBV4-1,-,few,TRBJ2-3
TGTGCCACCAGCAGAGATGAGCGACCGAACTACGAGCAGTACTTC,CATSRDERPNYEQYF,TRBV15,-,-,TRBJ2-7
TGTGCCAGCCGAATCGGGGCCCAGTGGGCCAATCAGCCCCAGCATTTT,CASRIGAQWANQPQHF,TRBV19,-,once,TRBJ1-5
TGCGCCAGCAGATCCGGGGGACTACGCCGATACGAGCAGTACTTC,CASRSGGLRRYEQYF,TRBV10-1,TRBD2,-,TRBJ2-7
TGTGCCAGCAGTTCTTCCACAGGGAACTATGGCTACACCTTC,CASSSSTGNYGYTF,TRBV6-6,-,-,TRBJ1-2
TGCGCCAGCAGCCAAGACAGCGGGAGCTCCTACGAGCAGTACTTC,CASSQDSGSSYEQYF,TRBV4-3,TRBD2,-,TRBJ2-7
TGTGCCAGCAGCTTAGAGGGGGCGCGGGTCACTGAAGCTTTCTTT,CASSLEGARVTEAFF,TRBV7-9,TRBD1,-,TRBJ1-1
TGTGCCAGCAGAGATCGGGTAAATGAGCAGTTCTTC,CASRDRVNEQFF,TRBV6-5,-,few,TRBJ2-1
TGTGCCAGCAGCCAACAAATCCTCGTCAATGAGCAGTTCTTC,CASSQQILVNEQFF,TRBV14,-,-,TRBJ2-1
TGCGCCAGCAGCCAAGTGTCTGTTAGCAATCAGCCCCAGCATTTT,CASSQVSVSNQPQHF,TRBV4-1,-,-,TRBJ1-5
TGTGCCAGCAGCCCAGTCGGGACAGCGACAGCTAACTATGGCTACACCTTC,CASSPVGTATANYGYTF,TRBV28,TRBD1,few,TRBJ1-2
TGCGCCAGCAGCTTGAACGGGATGAACACTGAAGCTTTCTTT,CASSLNGMNTEAFF,TRBV5-1,-,-,TRBJ1-1
TGTGCCAGCGTGGACAGCTCCTATGGCTACACCTTC,CASVDSSYGYTF,TRBV6-6,-,-,TRBJ1-2